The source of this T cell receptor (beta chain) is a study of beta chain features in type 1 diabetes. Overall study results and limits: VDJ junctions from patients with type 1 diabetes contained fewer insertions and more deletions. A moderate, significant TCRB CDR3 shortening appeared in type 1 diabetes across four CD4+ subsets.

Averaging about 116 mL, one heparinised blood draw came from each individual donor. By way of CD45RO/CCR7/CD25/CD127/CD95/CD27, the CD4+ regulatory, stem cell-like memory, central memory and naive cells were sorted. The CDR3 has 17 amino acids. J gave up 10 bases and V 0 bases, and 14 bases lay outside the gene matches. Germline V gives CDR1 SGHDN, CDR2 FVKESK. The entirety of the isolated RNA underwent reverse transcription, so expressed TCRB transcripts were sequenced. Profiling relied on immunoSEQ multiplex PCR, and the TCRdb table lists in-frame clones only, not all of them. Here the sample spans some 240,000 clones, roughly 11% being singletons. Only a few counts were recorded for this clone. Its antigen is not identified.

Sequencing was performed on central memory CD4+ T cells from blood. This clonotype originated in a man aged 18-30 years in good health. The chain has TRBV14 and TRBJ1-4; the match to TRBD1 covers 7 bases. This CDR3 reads CASSQDHGTALVGKLFF. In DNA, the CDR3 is TGTGCCAGCAGCCAAGATCATGGGACAGCGTTGGTAGGAAAACTGTTTTTT.